This TCR beta chain was captured by sequencing in a study of blood T cells in healthy people across ages (dated by TCRdb to the mid-2010s). The study in broad terms: In model experiments, template switching captured about one uniquely barcoded TCR beta cDNA molecule for every two T cells. Using deep sequencing normalized with unique cDNA molecular identifiers, the study measured how TCR beta repertoire diversity changes with age. Four age groups were formed from the donors: young (average roughly 15 years), middle-aged (approximately 42), aged (about 68) and long-lived (approximately 78). Donors of different ages were randomly distributed across sequencing lanes to avoid experimental bias. Using the same blood draw, the study looked at two additional independent replicas of 1 million unique cDNA reads for two donors, one aged 18 to 30 and the other aged 80 or older. What the research found in general, with its limitations: Total diversity estimates from one million sequenced T cells were considered lower bounds and underestimates. There was a strong correlation between observed TCR beta diversity and the percentage of naive T cells measured by flow cytometry. Bulk unsorted PBMC profiling prevented conclusive comparison of naive and antigen-experienced compartments. Compared with the aged group, more naive CD4+ T cells, fewer expanded clones and increased TCR diversity were shown by the long-lived group, suggesting age selection. The CMV infection status of donors was not known, potentially confounding age-related changes in expanded clonotypes. As age increased, observed TCR beta diversity per million T cells dropped in a roughly linear way, and a significant reduction was already evident by age around 41.

The V end gives up 0 bases and the J end 6 bases, leaving 6 bases in the junction not matched to a gene. From its cysteine to its phenylalanine, the CDR3 spans 15 amino acids. Of all the DNA, just the CDR3 is kept, 45 bases in frame from base 1. The germline V gene encodes CDR1 DFQATT and CDR2 SNEGSKA (reference sequence). With respect to this clonotype: It has no known antigen specificity. It has no much larger one-base neighbor in the sample; base qualities were not kept.

Donors were 39 systemically healthy Caucasian individuals from Russia aged roughly 6 to 90 years. Around 10 milliliters of peripheral blood were collected from each donor into EDTA-treated Vacutainer tubes. Ficoll-Paque density-gradient centrifugation was used to isolate PBMCs, with at least 6.5 million per sample. Trizol reagent was used to extract total RNA from PBMCs, with at least 6 micrograms per sample. The percentages of naive CD45RAhigh/CD27high T cells were determined by flow cytometry on a PBMC aliquot from every donor. Receptor amplification or capture employed 5' RACE. Sequenced on an Illumina HiSeq 2500. The second PCR ran for about 6 to 12 cycles and used a J-beta primer mix along with a sample-barcoded 5' primer. A template-switch 5' adaptor carrying 12 random nucleotides introduced a unique molecular identifier onto each TCR beta cDNA molecule. Each sample yielded at least 2.5 million CDR3-containing paired-end reads. The Mint cDNA synthesis kit, primed by a TRBC-specific oligonucleotide, was used to synthesize first-strand cDNA from all RNA. Following uracil-DNA glycosylase treatment, a first 18-cycle PCR with universal primers M1SS and BC2_uni_R was performed on all cDNA. In the original analysis: Normalization of each sample was performed by random selection of 1 million high-quality reads, each carrying a distinct molecular identifier. Instead of being binned into consensus sequences, reads with shared molecular identifiers were discarded. CDR3 identification, clonotype clustering and error correction used MiTCR with a Q25 quality threshold and the strictest error-elimination algorithm. A nonparametric unseen species model with Euler transformation was used to estimate lower-bound total TCR beta diversity. The public reads were reanalyzed by TCRdb: fastp trimming at Q25, MiXCR alignment, in-frame beta chains only. Records with the same CDR3 protein are collapsed into one entry carrying the most frequent genes and DNA. These V and J calls rely on TCRdb rather than the paper's analysis. Present in this sample are about 580,000 distinct CDR3 sequences, about 45% of which were seen just once. About 22% of the sample is in the top ten clones.

This sequence was found in a man older than 75 in good health. Sequences were obtained from blood. The V and J segments used are TRBV20-1 and TRBJ2-1; 9 central bases correspond to TRBD1. The CDR3 region: CSARDGDRDFNEQFF. The DNA sequence is TGCAGTGCTAGAGATGGGGACAGGGATTTCAATGAGCAGTTCTTC.